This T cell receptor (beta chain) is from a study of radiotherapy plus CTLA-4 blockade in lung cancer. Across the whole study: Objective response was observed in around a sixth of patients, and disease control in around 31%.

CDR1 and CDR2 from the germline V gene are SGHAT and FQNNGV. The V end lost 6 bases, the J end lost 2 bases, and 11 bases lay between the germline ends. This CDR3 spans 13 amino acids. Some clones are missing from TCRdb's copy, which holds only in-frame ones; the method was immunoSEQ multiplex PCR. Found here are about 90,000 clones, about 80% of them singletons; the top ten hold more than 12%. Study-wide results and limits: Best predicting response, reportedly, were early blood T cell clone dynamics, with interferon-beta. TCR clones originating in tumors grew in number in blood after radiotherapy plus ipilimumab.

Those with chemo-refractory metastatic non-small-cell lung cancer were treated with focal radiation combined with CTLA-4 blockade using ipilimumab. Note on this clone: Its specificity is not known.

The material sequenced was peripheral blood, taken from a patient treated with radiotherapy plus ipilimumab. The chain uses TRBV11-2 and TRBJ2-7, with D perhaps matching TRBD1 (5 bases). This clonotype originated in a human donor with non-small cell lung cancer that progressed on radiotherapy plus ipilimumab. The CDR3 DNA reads TGTGCCAGCAGGCGCAGGGATACCTACGAGCAGTACTTC. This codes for CASRRRDTYEQYF.